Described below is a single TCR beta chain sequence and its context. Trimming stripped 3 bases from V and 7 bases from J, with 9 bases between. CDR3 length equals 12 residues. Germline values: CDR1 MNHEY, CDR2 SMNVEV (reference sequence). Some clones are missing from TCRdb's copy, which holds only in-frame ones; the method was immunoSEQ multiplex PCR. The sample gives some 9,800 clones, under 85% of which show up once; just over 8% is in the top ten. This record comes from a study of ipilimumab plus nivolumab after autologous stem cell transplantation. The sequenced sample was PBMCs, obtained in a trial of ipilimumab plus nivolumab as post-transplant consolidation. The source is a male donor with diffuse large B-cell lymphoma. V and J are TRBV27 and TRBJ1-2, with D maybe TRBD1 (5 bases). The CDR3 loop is CASSFYGGGYTF. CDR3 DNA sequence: TGTGCCAGCAGTTTCTATGGGGGTGGCTACACCTTC.